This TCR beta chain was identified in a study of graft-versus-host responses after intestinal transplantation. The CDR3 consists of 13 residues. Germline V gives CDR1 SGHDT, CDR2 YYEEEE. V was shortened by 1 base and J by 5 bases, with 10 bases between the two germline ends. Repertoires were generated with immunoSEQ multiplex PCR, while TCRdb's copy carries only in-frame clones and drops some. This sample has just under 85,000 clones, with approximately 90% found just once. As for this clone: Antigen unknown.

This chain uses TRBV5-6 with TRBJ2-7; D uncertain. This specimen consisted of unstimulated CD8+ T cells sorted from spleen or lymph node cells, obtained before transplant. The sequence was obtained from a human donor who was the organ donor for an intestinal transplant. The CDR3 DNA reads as TGTGCCAGCAGCTTGCAAGGGCTAGACGAGCAGTACTTC. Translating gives CASSLQGLDEQYF.